The 2 T cell receptor beta chains below all came from one sample that was sequenced in a study of T cells in women clearing cervical HPV infection. TCRdb keeps only in-frame clones here, not all; method: immunoSEQ multiplex PCR. This sample's clone table lists tens of thousands of clones. Sequenced sample: blood buffy coat. The receptor source for this set is a woman between 18 and 70 years old with a cervical HPV16 infection that either progressed to CIN3+ or cleared (not recorded which).

Notes on this clone: Read data end 3 residues before the CDR3 end; the end is taken from the germline J gene. The chain employs TRBV7-8 and TRBJ1-6, with D possibly matching TRBD1 (5 bases). V lost 3 bases, J lost 7 bases, and 10 bases lay in between. CDR1 is SGHVS and CDR2 is FQNEAQ in the germline V gene. The CDR3 length is 14 residues. Incomplete CDR3 DNA: TGTGCCAGCAGCTTTCTCAGGGAGAATTCACCC. This codes for CASSFLRENSP. In full, the CDR3 reads CASSFLRENSPLHF.

The CDR3 loop is CASSLSLNQPQHF. CDR3 DNA (partial): TGTGCCAGCAGCTTGTCGCTAAATCAGCCC. The rearrangement uses TRBV5-4 and TRBJ1-5; no clear D gene. Read coverage stops 3 residues before the CDR3 terminus; the germline J gene supplies the remainder. Trimming took 1 base from V and 4 from J, leaving 6 bases between them. CDR1 is SGHNT and CDR2 is YYREEE in the germline V gene (reference sequence). CDR3 size: 13 residues. Using reference TRBV5-4 and TRBJ1-5 for the parts outside the CDR3, the full variable domain is ETGVTQSPTHLIKTRGQQVTLRCSSQSGHNTVSWYQQALGQGPQFIFQYYREEENGRGNFPPRFSGLQFPNYSSELNVNALELDDSALYLCASSLSLNQPQHFGDGTRLSIL.